What follows describes a single T cell receptor (beta chain). These data are taken from a study of blood T cell repertoires in COVID-19. Study details: Samples of COVID-19 (acute and convalescent) were obtained from the United States, Italy and Spain. In each case, the material was cDNA or gDNA derived from T cells, B-cell-depleted T cells, or PBMCs.

The repertoire was sequenced with immunoSEQ multiplex PCR; TCRdb's copy has only in-frame clones and lacks some. The sample holds about 72,000 clones, about 88% seen once. The sequenced sample was peripheral blood. The clonotype comes from a human donor in a cohort sampled during active COVID-19.

CDR3 loop: CASSSGQSEQYF. For the CDR3, the DNA is TGTGCCAGCAGCTCGGGACAATCCGAGCAGTACTTC. The rearrangement links TRBV7-9 to TRBJ2-7, with D possibly being TRBD1 (6 bases). The V end was cut by 4 bases, the J end by 6 bases, with 10 bases between. CDR3 length equals 12 residues. CDR1 is SEHNR, CDR2 FQNEAQ, per germline (reference sequence).